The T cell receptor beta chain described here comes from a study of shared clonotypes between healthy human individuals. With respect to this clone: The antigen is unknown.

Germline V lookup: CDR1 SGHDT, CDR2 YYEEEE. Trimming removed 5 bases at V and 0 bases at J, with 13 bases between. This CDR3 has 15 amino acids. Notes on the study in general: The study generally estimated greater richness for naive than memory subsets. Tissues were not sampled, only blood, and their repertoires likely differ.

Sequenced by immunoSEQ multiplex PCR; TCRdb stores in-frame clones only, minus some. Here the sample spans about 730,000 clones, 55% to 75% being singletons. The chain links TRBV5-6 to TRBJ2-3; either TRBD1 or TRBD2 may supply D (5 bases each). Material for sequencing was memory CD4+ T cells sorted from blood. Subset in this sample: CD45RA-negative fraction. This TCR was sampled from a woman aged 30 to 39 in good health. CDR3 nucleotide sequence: TGTGCCAGCAGAGTCCAGGGACGGAGCACAGATACGCAGTATTTT. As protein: CASRVQGRSTDTQYF.